This entry describes one TCR beta chain. The antigen is not known. This record comes from a study of T cell responses to AZD1222 COVID-19 vaccine. Regarding the study as a whole: Just five or six AZD1222 recipients tested seropositive at baseline. Breadth and depth of Spike-specific TCRs rose after two AZD1222 doses. CD4 TCRs associated with vaccination spanned spike, dominating at 160-218 and 743-854. Females outnumbered males among donors, who were mostly white British; clonal diversity was possibly underestimated.

With 3 bases clipped from V and 7 bases from J, the junction kept 18 bases outside the gene matches. The germline V gene encodes CDR1 SGHAT and CDR2 FQNNGV. The CDR3 covers 18 residues. The protocol was immunoSEQ multiplex PCR, while the TCRdb copy is restricted to in-frame clones and leaves out a portion. This sample has more than 95,000 clones, with approximately 86% found just once. This sequence was found in an adult who received the MenACWY meningococcal vaccine as a control. The material sequenced was peripheral blood, taken 28 days after the second dose of the MenACWY control vaccine. This chain links TRBV11-2 with TRBJ1-3; TRBD1 agrees at 7 bases. CDR3 bases: TGTGCCAGCAGCTTGGGTCAAGGCAGGGGGTCGGTCGGGAACACCATATATTTT. Encoded protein: CASSLGQGRGSVGNTIYF.